This T cell receptor beta chain was captured by sequencing in a study of radiotherapy plus CTLA-4 blockade in lung cancer (dated by TCRdb to the late 2010s). For the wider study: Objective responses were observed in approximately 17% of enrolled patients, and disease control was achieved in about 32%. Study-wide findings and limitations: Increased serum interferon-beta after radiation, together with early dynamic changes in blood T cell clones, were reported to be the strongest predictors of response. After treatment with radiotherapy and ipilimumab, TCR clones that came from tumors expanded in the peripheral blood.

Libraries came from the immunoSEQ multiplex PCR assay. TCRdb took over this immuneACCESS table, retaining in-frame rearrangements with V and J assigned. Such tables are incomplete; in checked studies, under half of the missing clones stem from an unresolved V gene, and the remainder is unexplained. This sample comprises around 110,000 clones, roughly 77% of them detected only once. The biggest ten clones account for about 3.3% of the sample. Remarks on this clone: No cognate antigen has been identified for it. Per-nucleotide qualities are absent, and no much larger clonotype sits a single base away.

In this study, focal radiation therapy paired with CTLA-4 blockade (ipilimumab) was tested in patients who had chemo-refractory metastatic non-small-cell lung cancer. The TCR originated in a human donor with non-small cell lung cancer that progressed on radiotherapy plus ipilimumab. Some clones in this sample may be carry-over from other donors' samples. The sample consisted of peripheral blood, taken from a patient treated with radiotherapy plus ipilimumab.

The nucleotides read TGTGCCAGCAGCTCCCGGGACGGTAGAAATGAAAAACTGTTTTTT. It translates as CASSSRDGRNEKLFF. Recombination joined TRBV7-6 with TRBJ1-4; D gene: possibly TRBD1, on 5 matching bases. The CDR3 spans 15 residues, from the cysteine through the phenylalanine. The read is trimmed to its CDR3 DNA, 45 bases read in frame from base 1. The germline V gene supplies CDR1 SGHVS and CDR2 FNYEAQ. V is pared back by 4 bases and J by 5 bases, with 14 bases lying between the germline termini. With all but the CDR3 taken from the reference TRBV7-6 and TRBJ1-4 genes, the full variable domain is: GAGVSQSPRYKVTKRGQDVALRCDPISGHVSLYWYRQALGQGPEFLTYFNYEAQQDKSGLPNDRFSAERPEGSISTLTIQRTEQRDSAMYRCASSSRDGRNEKLFFGSGTQLSVL.